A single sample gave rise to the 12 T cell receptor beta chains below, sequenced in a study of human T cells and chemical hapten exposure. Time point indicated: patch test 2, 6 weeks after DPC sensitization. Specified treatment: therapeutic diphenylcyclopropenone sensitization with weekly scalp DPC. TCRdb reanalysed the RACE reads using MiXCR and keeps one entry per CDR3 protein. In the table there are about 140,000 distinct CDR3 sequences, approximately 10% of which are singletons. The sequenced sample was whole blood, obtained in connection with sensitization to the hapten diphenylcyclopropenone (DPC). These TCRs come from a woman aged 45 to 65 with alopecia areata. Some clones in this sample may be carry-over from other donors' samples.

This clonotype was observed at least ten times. CDR3 region: CASQVGTSGSYEQYF. The DNA of the CDR3 is TGTGCCAGCCAAGTAGGGACTAGCGGTTCCTACGAGCAGTACTTC. The V gene is TRBV2, the J gene TRBJ2-7, with TRBD2 matching over 11 bases. Germline values: CDR1 SNHLY, CDR2 FYNNEI. V gave up 8 bases and J gave up 1 base; unmatched junction bases: 7. This CDR3 is 15 amino acids long.

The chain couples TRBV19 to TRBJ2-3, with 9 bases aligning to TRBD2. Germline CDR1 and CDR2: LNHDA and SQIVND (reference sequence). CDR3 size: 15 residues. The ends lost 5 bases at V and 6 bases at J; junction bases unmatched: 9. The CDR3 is CASSLLAGEVDTQYF. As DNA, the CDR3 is TGTGCCAGTAGTCTTTTAGCGGGAGAGGTGGATACGCAGTATTTT.

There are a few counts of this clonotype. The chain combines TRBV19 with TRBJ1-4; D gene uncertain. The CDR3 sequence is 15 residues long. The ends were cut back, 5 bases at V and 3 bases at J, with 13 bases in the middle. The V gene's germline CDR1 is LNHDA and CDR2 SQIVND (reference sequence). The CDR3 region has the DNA TGTGCCAGTAGTGGCCTGAGCGCGGCTAATGAAAAACTGTTTTTT. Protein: CASSGLSAANEKLFF. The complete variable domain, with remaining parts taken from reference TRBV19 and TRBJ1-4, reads DGGITQSPKYLFRKEGQNVTLSCEQNLNHDAMYWYRQDPGQGLRLIYYSQIVNDFQKGDIAEGYSVSREKKESFPLTVTSAQKNPTAFYLCASSGLSAANEKLFFGSGTQLSVL.

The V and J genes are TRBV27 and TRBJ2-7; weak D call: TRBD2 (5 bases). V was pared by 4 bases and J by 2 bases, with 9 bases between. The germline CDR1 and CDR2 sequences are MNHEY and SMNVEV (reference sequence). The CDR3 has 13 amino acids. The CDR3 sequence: CASSSEGAYEQYF. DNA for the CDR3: TGTGCCAGCAGTTCCGAGGGAGCCTACGAGCAGTACTTC.

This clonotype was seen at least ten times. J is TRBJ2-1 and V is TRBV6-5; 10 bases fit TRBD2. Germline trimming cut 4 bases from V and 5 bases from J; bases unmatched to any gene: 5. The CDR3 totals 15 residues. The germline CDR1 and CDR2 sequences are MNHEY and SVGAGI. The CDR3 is CASSSAGGPDNEQFF. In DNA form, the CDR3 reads TGTGCCAGCAGTTCAGCGGGAGGGCCCGACAATGAGCAGTTCTTC.

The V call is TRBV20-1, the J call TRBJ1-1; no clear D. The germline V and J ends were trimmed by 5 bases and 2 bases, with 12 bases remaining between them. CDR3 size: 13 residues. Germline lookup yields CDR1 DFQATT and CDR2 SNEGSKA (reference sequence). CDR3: CSALLQLNTEAFF. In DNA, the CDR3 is TGCAGTGCTCTTCTACAGCTAAACACTGAAGCTTTCTTT.

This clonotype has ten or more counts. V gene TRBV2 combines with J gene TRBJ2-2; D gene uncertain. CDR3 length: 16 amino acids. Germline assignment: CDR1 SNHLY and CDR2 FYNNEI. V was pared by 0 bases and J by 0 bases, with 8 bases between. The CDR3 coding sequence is TGTGCCAGCAGTGAAGCGCGGCTAGCGAACACCGGGGAGCTGTTTTTT. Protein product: CASSEARLANTGELFF.

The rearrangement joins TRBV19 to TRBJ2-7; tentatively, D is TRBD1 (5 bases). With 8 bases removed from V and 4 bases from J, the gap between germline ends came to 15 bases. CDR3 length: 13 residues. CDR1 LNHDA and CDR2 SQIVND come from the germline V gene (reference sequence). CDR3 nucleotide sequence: TGTGCCAGTTCCCAGGGCGTGTTTTACGAGCAGTACTTC. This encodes CASSQGVFYEQYF.

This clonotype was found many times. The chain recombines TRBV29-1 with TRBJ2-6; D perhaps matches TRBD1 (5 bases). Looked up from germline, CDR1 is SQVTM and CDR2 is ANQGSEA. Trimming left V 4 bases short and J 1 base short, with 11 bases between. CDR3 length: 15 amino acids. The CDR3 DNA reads TGCAGCGTTGTCTCGCAGGGATCTGGGGCCAACGTCCTGACTTTC. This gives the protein CSVVSQGSGANVLTF.

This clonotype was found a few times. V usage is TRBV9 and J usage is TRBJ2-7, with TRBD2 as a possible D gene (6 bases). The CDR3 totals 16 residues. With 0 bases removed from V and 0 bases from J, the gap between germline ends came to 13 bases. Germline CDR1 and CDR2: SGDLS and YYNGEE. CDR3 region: CASSVGAGSGSYEQYF. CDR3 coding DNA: TGTGCCAGCAGCGTAGGGGCGGGATCGGGCTCCTACGAGCAGTACTTC.

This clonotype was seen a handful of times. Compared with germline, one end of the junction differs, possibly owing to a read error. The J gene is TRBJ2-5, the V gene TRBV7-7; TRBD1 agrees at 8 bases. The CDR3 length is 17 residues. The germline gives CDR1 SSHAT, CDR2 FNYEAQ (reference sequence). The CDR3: CASSSGRTGTGQETQYF. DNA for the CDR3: TGTGCTAGCAGCTCCGGCCGTACCGGGACAGGCCAAGAGACCCAGTACTTC.

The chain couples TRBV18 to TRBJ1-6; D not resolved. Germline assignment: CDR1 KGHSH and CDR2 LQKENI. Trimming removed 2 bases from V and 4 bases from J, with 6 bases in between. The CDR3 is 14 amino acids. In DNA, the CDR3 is TGTGCCAGCTCACCAGGTCCGTATAATTCACCCCTCCACTTT. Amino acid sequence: CASSPGPYNSPLHF.